A single sample gave rise to the 7 T cell receptor beta chains below, sequenced in a study of cytomegalovirus exposure and HLA in healthy donors. The PCR ran on 60 Vbeta and 13 Jbeta primers. Repertoires were generated with immunoSEQ multiplex PCR, while TCRdb's copy carries only in-frame clones and drops some. The sample includes about 120,000 clones, 82% of them seen just once. Sequencing was performed on PBMCs. All receptors come from a woman under 30 in good health and CMV-seronegative.

In nucleotides, the CDR3 is TGCAGCGTTGAACGTCAGGTTAACACTGAAGCTTTCTTT. It codes for CSVERQVNTEAFF. The chain employs TRBV29-1 and TRBJ1-1, with unresolved D. The V and J ends lost 2 bases and 2 bases respectively, with 9 bases between them. Germline V CDR1 and CDR2: SQVTM, ANQGSEA. The CDR3 spans 13 residues.

V is TRBV5-4 and J is TRBJ2-3; TRBD2 agrees at 9 bases. J gave up 3 bases and V 3 bases, and 11 bases lay outside the gene matches. The CDR3 is 17 amino acids. CDR1 and CDR2 (germline): SGHNT, YYREEE (reference sequence). For the CDR3, the DNA is TGTGCCAGCAGCTCCCCCCTGGGGCGGGAGGGAACAGATACGCAGTATTTT. Its protein product is CASSSPLGREGTDTQYF.

This clone has a handful of counts. The chain joins TRBV6-5 to TRBJ2-2; D unresolved. The CDR3 length is 15 residues. Trimming took 2 bases from V and 5 from J, leaving 12 bases between them. In germline, CDR1 is MNHEY, CDR2 SVGAGI. This chain's CDR3 is CASSYRPGLTGELFF. CDR3 DNA sequence: TGTGCCAGCAGTTACCGGCCAGGCCTAACCGGGGAGCTGTTTTTT.

This clone was counted between two and nine times. The V call is TRBV5-6, the J call TRBJ2-1, with a weak D call TRBD1 (5 bases). Germline CDR1 reads SGHDT; CDR2 reads YYEEEE. V was shortened by 0 bases and J by 5 bases, with 15 bases between the two germline ends. CDR3 length: 16 residues. CDR3 nucleotides: TGTGCCAGCAGCTTGGCCAGGGTCCGGCTCAACAATGAGCAGTTCTTC. Protein product: CASSLARVRLNNEQFF.

The chain joins TRBV9 to TRBJ1-3; D ambiguous. This CDR3 has 14 amino acids. Trimming stripped 3 bases from V and 0 bases from J, with 7 bases between. In germline, CDR1 is SGDLS, CDR2 YYNGEE. CDR3 sequence (DNA): TGTGCCAGCAGCGCTCGGGACTCTGGAAACACCATATATTTT. Residues: CASSARDSGNTIYF.

V usage is TRBV5-1 and J usage is TRBJ1-3; TRBD1 is a possible D gene (6 bases). CDR3 length: 16 residues. CDR1 is SGHRS and CDR2 is YFSETQ in the germline V gene. V was shortened by 0 bases and J by 2 bases, with 12 bases between the two germline ends. The CDR3 DNA follows: TGCGCCAGCAGCTTGGCGGCAGGGGATCCTGGAAACACCATATATTTT. Encoded protein: CASSLAAGDPGNTIYF.

The V and J genes are TRBV18 and TRBJ2-1, with 7 bases identical to TRBD2. CDR3 length equals 20 residues. Losses at the gene ends were 1 base for V and 7 bases for J; bases not matched to a gene: 22. The germline CDR1 and CDR2 sequences are KGHSH and LQKENI. CDR3 in DNA: TGTGCCAGCTCACCACTTCATGTTTTCGGGCTAGCGGAGGGTGCGAATGAGCAGTTCTTC. As protein: CASSPLHVFGLAEGANEQFF.